Given below is one T cell receptor (beta chain) in context. The antigen is undetermined. Relapse after autologous stem cell transplantation occurred in every patient, and brentuximab vedotin exposure varied. Best overall response was complete response, partial response or progressive disease in these relapsed/refractory classical Hodgkin lymphoma patients. The data belong to a study of PD-1 blockade in classical Hodgkin lymphoma. Study information: Each patient was given nivolumab 3 mg/kg through a vein every 2 weeks.

Overall study results and limits: Reported findings placed baseline TCR diversity lower in newly diagnosed patients (compared with healthy donors). Compared with baseline, CD4+ but not CD8+ TCR diversity had risen significantly by C4D1.

Only in-frame clones appear in the TCRdb table, and some are missing; sequencing was by immunoSEQ multiplex PCR. The table lists under 100,000 clones, around nine tenths of them singletons. V lost 7 bases, J lost 6 bases, and 5 bases stayed unmatched. This CDR3 has 12 amino acids. Germline CDR1 and CDR2: MDHEN and SYDVKM. The rearrangement uses TRBV28 and TRBJ1-1; 7 bases match TRBD1. The receptor's source is a human donor with classical Hodgkin lymphoma. Sample: peripheral blood mononuclear cells (PBMCs), taken before the second cycle of nivolumab. CDR3 amino acids: CASNRQGAEAFF. The CDR3 DNA follows: TGTGCCAGCAACCGACAGGGAGCTGAAGCTTTCTTT.